Shown below are 9 T cell receptor beta chains from a single sample sequenced in a study of post-analysis software for immune sequencing data. General observations from the study: Patients showed TRBV5-6, TRBV5-1 and TRBV20-1 among five TRBV segments more frequent than in controls.

The antigens for these receptors are not known. Carried by the TCR beta cDNA libraries were unique molecular identifiers. MiXCR, applied by TCRdb to the PCR reads, yields one record per CDR3 protein. This sample has hundreds of thousands of distinct CDR3 sequences; 25% to 30% occur once, and the top ten carry about 0.5%. The sequenced material came from blood. The source of these receptors is a girl under 18 with multiple sclerosis.

This clonotype was counted ten times or more. CDR3 DNA sequence: TGCGCCAGCAGCCAAGAGTTAGGCAGGGGGCTTCCAGAGACCCAGTACTTC. Amino acid sequence: CASSQELGRGLPETQYF. The V gene is TRBV4-3, the J gene TRBJ2-5; TRBD1 aligns across 8 bases. J gave up 4 bases and V 0 bases, and 10 bases lay outside the gene matches. The V gene's germline CDR1 is LGHNA and CDR2 YSLEER. This CDR3 comprises 17 residues.

This clonotype was recorded many times. The V call is TRBV27, the J call TRBJ2-7, with 7 bases aligning to TRBD2. The CDR3 is made up of 13 amino acids. From germline, CDR1 is MNHEY and CDR2 SMNVEV (reference sequence). Trimming took 3 bases from V and 3 from J; bases not matched to a gene: 2. The CDR3 loop reads CASSLASGYEQYF. The CDR3, as DNA: TGTGCCAGCAGTTTGGCTAGCGGCTACGAGCAGTACTTC.

This clonotype was seen just once. V and J are TRBV5-5 and TRBJ2-2; D could derive from TRBD1 or TRBD2 (6 bases each). The V and J ends lost 5 bases and 6 bases respectively, with 23 bases between them. Germline CDR1 reads SGHKS; CDR2 reads YYEKEE (reference sequence). CDR3 length: 17 residues. CDR3 nucleotide sequence: TGTGCCAGCAGTCCCTCGCCAGATGGAGGGGGGCCCGGGGAGCTGTTTTTT. Residues: CASSPSPDGGGPGELFF.

This sequence joins TRBV4-3 and TRBJ1-6; possibly TRBD1 for D (6 bases). V dropped 5 bases and J dropped 4 bases, with 21 bases sitting between them. Germline assignment: CDR1 LGHNA and CDR2 YSLEER. There are 18 residues in the CDR3. CDR3 sequence reads: CASSERWTGAAYNSPLHF. DNA of the CDR3: TGCGCCAGCAGCGAAAGATGGACGGGGGCCGCTTATAATTCACCCCTCCACTTT.

J is TRBJ2-7 and V is TRBV11-2; D is uncertain. V shed 5 bases and J shed 2 bases, with 13 bases lying between them. This CDR3 comprises 14 residues. Germline CDR1 reads SGHAT; CDR2 reads FQNNGV. The CDR3 is CASSQLAAAYEQYF. The CDR3 DNA follows: TGTGCCAGCAGCCAGCTCGCAGCCGCCTACGAGCAGTACTTC.

This clonotype has a handful of counts. The chain links TRBV9 to TRBJ2-5; the D is unclear. Trimming shortened V by 3 bases and J by 4 bases, and 7 bases separated the two germline ends. The CDR3 spans 12 residues. CDR1 and CDR2 (germline): SGDLS, YYNGEE. The CDR3 nucleotides read TGTGCCAGCAGCGGACAATCAGAGACCCAGTACTTC. It yields the protein CASSGQSETQYF.

The rearrangement links TRBV4-1 to TRBJ2-1; D is unclear. The CDR3 has 17 amino acids. CDR1 and CDR2 (germline): MGHRA, YSYEKL. The ends were cut back, 0 bases at V and 0 bases at J, with 12 bases in the middle. As DNA, the CDR3 is TGCGCCAGCAGCCAAGATACAGTAGGTAGCTCCTACAATGAGCAGTTCTTC. Translating gives CASSQDTVGSSYNEQFF.

V is TRBV9 and J is TRBJ1-1; D gene unclear. The germline V gene encodes CDR1 SGDLS and CDR2 YYNGEE. Trimming removed 4 bases at V and 5 bases at J, with 12 bases between. The CDR3 has 13 amino acids. The CDR3, as DNA: TGTGCCAGCAGCCTAGGGTTTCGAACTGAAGCTTTCTTT. Its protein product is CASSLGFRTEAFF.

For this clonotype: A much larger clone differs from this one at a single base, so this may be a read error. V is TRBV6-6 and J is TRBJ1-2; TRBD1 is a possible D gene (5 bases). Germline values: CDR1 MNHNY, CDR2 SVGAGI (reference sequence). This CDR3 spans 14 amino acids. The DNA of the CDR3 is TGTACCAGCAGTTACCAGAGGGGCGCTGAGGGCTACACCTTC. Translating it yields CTSSYQRGAEGYTF.